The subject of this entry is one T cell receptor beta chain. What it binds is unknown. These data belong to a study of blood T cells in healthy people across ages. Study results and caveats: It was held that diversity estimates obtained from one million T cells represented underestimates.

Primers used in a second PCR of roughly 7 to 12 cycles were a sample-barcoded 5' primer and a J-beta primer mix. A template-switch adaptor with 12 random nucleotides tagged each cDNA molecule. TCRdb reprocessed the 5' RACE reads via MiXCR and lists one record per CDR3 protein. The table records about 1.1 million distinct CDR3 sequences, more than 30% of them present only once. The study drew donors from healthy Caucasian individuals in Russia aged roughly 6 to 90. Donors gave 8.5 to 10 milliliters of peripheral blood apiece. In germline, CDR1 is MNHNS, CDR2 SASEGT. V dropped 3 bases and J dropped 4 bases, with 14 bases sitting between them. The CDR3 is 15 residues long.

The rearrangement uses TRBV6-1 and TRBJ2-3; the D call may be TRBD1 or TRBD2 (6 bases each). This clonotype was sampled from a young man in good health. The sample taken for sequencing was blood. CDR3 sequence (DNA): TGTGCCAGCAGTGAGCCACCGGGGGCCGCAGATACGCAGTATTTT. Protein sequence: CASSEPPGAADTQYF.